The rows below give T cell receptor beta chains drawn from one sample of a study of blood T cell repertoires in COVID-19. Sequencing used immunoSEQ multiplex PCR; TCRdb keeps in-frame clones, though not all of them. The sample contains about 160,000 clones, about 80% of which appear only once. The sample consisted of peripheral blood. All receptors come from a man aged 60 to 69 with acute or convalescent COVID-19. Each CDR3 is given with its conserved first and last residue. D genes are given only for firm matches. Expanded clones are given a class, and other clones once, few, many or no size at all.

d_call j_call v_call clone_size cdr3_nt cdr3_aa
- TRBJ2-5 TRBV10-3 - TGTGCCATCAGTGAGTCGGGACTGGGGGAGACCCAGTACTTC CAISESGLGETQYF
- TRBJ2-6 TRBV5-1 - TGCGCCAGCAGCTTGGCCAATTCAGCTTCTAGGGGGGCCAACGTCCTGACTTTC CASSLANSASRGANVLTF
TRBD1 TRBJ2-2 TRBV5-1 - TGCGCCAGCAGCTTATTTTTAGGGGGCGCAGGGAACACCGGGGAGCTGTTTTTT CASSLFLGGAGNTGELFF
- TRBJ2-7 TRBV12-3/TRBV12-4 - TGTGCCAGCAGTTTATCACAGCCCTACGAGCAGTACTTC CASSLSQPYEQYF
TRBD1 TRBJ2-7 TRBV6-6 - TGTGCCAGCAGCACCGGGACAGGGTCTTACGAGCAGTACTTC CASSTGTGSYEQYF
- TRBJ1-1 TRBV24-1 - TGTGCCACCAGTCTAACAGGGTACACTGAAGCTTTCTTT CATSLTGYTEAFF
TRBD2 TRBJ2-5 TRBV25-1 few TGTGCCAGCAGGGGGGTTAGCGGGGGCGCTCCTTTAAAGGAGACCCAGTACTTC CASRGVSGGAPLKETQYF
TRBD2 TRBJ2-5 TRBV11-2 - TGTGCCAGCAGCTTAACTCTAGCGGGGGGACAGACCCAGTACTTC CASSLTLAGGQTQYF
TRBD1 TRBJ2-3 TRBV9 - TGTGCCAGCAGCGCAATACAACAGGGGTTTAAAGATACGCAGTATTTT CASSAIQQGFKDTQYF
TRBD1 TRBJ1-1 TRBV5-1 - TGCGCCAGCAGCATGGGGACAGAGGCGAACACTGAAGCTTTCTTT CASSMGTEANTEAFF
TRBD1 TRBJ2-7 TRBV28 - TGTGCCAGCAGTCCCCCCCCGACAGGGGCCAGCTACGAGCAGTACTTC CASSPPPTGASYEQYF
- TRBJ2-3 TRBV5-4 - TGTGCCAGCAGCTTTGGGAGCTTAGGAGATACGCAGTATTTT CASSFGSLGDTQYF
TRBD2 TRBJ2-2 TRBV5-4 few TGTGCCAGCAGTCGTGACACTAGCGGGGGGGCCCTCACCGGGGAGCTGTTTTTT CASSRDTSGGALTGELFF
TRBD2 TRBJ2-3 TRBV30 - TGTGCCTGGAGTGTCTTAGCGGGTACGCAGTATTTT CAWSVLAGTQYF
- TRBJ1-2 TRBV21-1 many TGTGCCAGCAGCCCTCAGGGGAAACGGGGCTATGGCTACACCTTC CASSPQGKRGYGYTF
- TRBJ1-2 TRBV11-1 - TGTGCCAGCAGCCCTGCGGGCAACTATGGCTACACCTTC CASSPAGNYGYTF
- TRBJ2-2 TRBV18 - TGTGCCAGCTCACCACTCCCAGGGGGACTGAACACCGGGGAGCTGTTTTTT CASSPLPGGLNTGELFF
- TRBJ2-2 TRBV19 - TGTGCCAGTAGTATAAGTACAGTTAACACCGGGGAGCTGTTTTTT CASSISTVNTGELFF
- TRBJ1-2 TRBV6-1 - TGTGCCAGCAGTGAAGTGGGCAGGGCCAATGGCTACACCTTC CASSEVGRANGYTF
TRBD2 TRBJ2-7 TRBV29-1 - TGCAGCGTTGAGGCTAGCGGAGACTCCTACGAGCAGTACTTC CSVEASGDSYEQYF
TRBD1 TRBJ1-5 TRBV5-6 - TGTGCCAGCAGCATTATGACAGGGCCGGTGGGGCCCCAGCATTTT CASSIMTGPVGPQHF
TRBD1 TRBJ2-3 TRBV3-1/TRBV3-2 - TGTGCCAGCAGCCCAGGGGGTAGCACAGATACGCAGTATTTT CASSPGGSTDTQYF
- TRBJ2-1 TRBV29-1 - TGCAGCGTTGCCAAGGGGGGGGCCGTCAATGAGCAGTTCTTC CSVAKGGAVNEQFF
- TRBJ1-5 TRBV10-3 - TGTGCCATCAGCGCAGGGGCTAATAGCAATCAGCCCCAGCATTTT CAISAGANSNQPQHF
- TRBJ1-4 TRBV7-8 - TGTGCCAGCAGCTTAGCGCGTAGGGGTAATGAAAAACTGTTTTTT CASSLARRGNEKLFF
TRBD1 TRBJ1-2 TRBV3-1/TRBV3-2 - TGTGCCAGCAGTCCCACAGGGGCTATGGGCTACACCTTC CASSPTGAMGYTF
TRBD1 TRBJ1-6 TRBV11-2 - TGTGCCAGCAGCAAAGACAGGGTGGGGAATTCACCCCTCCACTTT CASSKDRVGNSPLHF
TRBD1 TRBJ1-2 TRBV18 - TGTGCCAGCGTGGGACAGAGCTATGGCTACACCTTC CASVGQSYGYTF
- TRBJ1-2 TRBV3-1/TRBV3-2 once TGTGCCAGCAGCCAAGGGACTGCTGGCTACACCTTC CASSQGTAGYTF
- TRBJ1-2 TRBV13 - TGTGCCAGCAGCGCAGAATCCCCGGAAGGGAGAGCTAACTATGGCTACACCTTC CASSAESPEGRANYGYTF
TRBD1 TRBJ2-7 TRBV7-9 few TGTGCCAGCAGCTTAGATGGGACAGCTCCCTACGAGCAGTACTTC CASSLDGTAPYEQYF
- TRBJ2-5 TRBV27 - TGTGCCAGCAGTTTACGGAGGGGAGGAGAGACCCAGTACTTC CASSLRRGGETQYF
- TRBJ1-2 TRBV19 - TGTGCCAGTAGTCCAACAGGGAACTATGGCTACACCTTC CASSPTGNYGYTF